The 9 T cell receptor beta chains below all came from one sample that was sequenced in a study of blood T cell repertoires in COVID-19. Profiled with immunoSEQ multiplex PCR; TCRdb holds only in-frame clones, not every one. The sample carries about 99,000 clones, 88% recorded once. The sequencing sample was made of peripheral blood. The receptors come from a human donor in a cohort sampled during active COVID-19.

This clone was picked up a small number of times. The V call is TRBV7-9, the J call TRBJ1-1; 12 bases align to TRBD1. Germline trimming cut 6 bases from V and 1 base from J; bases unmatched to any gene: 12. CDR3 length equals 18 residues. The germline V gene encodes CDR1 SEHNR and CDR2 FQNEAQ (reference sequence). The CDR3 loop is CASSRIPGQGAGNTEAFF. The DNA of the CDR3 is TGTGCCAGCAGTCGAATCCCGGGACAGGGGGCCGGGAACACTGAAGCTTTCTTT.

The chain couples TRBV3-1 (or the pseudogene TRBV3-2) to TRBJ2-7; 9 bases are a match to TRBD1. CDR3 length: 20 amino acids. The V gene end was trimmed by 1 base and the J gene end by 4 bases; junction bases not matched to a gene: 20. CDR1 and CDR2 (germline): LGHDT, YNNKEL (reference sequence). The CDR3 bases are TGTGCCAGCAGCCAAGCAGGTCGAATTCAACCGGGACAGGGTGGGTACGAGCAGTACTTC. Its protein product is CASSQAGRIQPGQGGYEQYF.

The genes are TRBV4-3 and TRBJ2-7, with a weak D call TRBD2 (6 bases). The ends were cut back, 4 bases at V and 0 bases at J, with 13 bases in the middle. CDR1 is LGHNA and CDR2 is YSLEER in the germline V gene. This CDR3 spans 15 amino acids. The CDR3 loop reads CASSPLYSGSYEQYF. The CDR3 region has the DNA TGCGCCAGCAGCCCCTTGTATAGCGGCTCCTACGAGCAGTACTTC.

The chain recombines TRBV5-5 with TRBJ2-3, with 12 positions matching TRBD1. From germline, CDR1 is SGHKS and CDR2 YYEKEE (reference sequence). CDR3 size: 16 residues. J gave up 6 bases and V 4 bases, and 9 bases lay outside the gene matches. DNA for the CDR3: TGTGCCAGCAGCAGGGGACAGGGGGCGGACACGGATACGCAGTATTTT. This translates into CASSRGQGADTDTQYF.

A few counts support this clone. The chain joins TRBV29-1 to TRBJ2-1, with D hard to call. There are 13 residues in the CDR3. V was clipped by 2 bases and J by 2 bases, with 7 bases between them. Germline CDR1 SQVTM, CDR2 ANQGSEA. In DNA form, the CDR3 reads TGCAGCGTTGAAAAGACTGCCTACAATGAGCAGTTCTTC. It translates to CSVEKTAYNEQFF.

This clone was picked up a small number of times. The chain has TRBV7-9 and TRBJ2-7; 13 bases fit TRBD2. Losses at the gene ends were 5 bases for V and 5 bases for J; bases not matched to a gene: 18. CDR3 size: 19 residues. CDR1 is SEHNR, CDR2 FQNEAQ, per germline (reference sequence). Here the CDR3 reads CASSPSRGGTSGKLDEQYF. The DNA of the CDR3 is TGTGCCAGCAGCCCAAGTCGGGGTGGGACTAGCGGGAAATTAGACGAGCAGTACTTC.

This clone was detected many times. The CDR3: CASSLTRTGAGGNTIYF. As DNA, the CDR3 is TGTGCCAGCAGCTTAACCCGGACAGGGGCAGGTGGAAACACCATATATTTT. This chain uses TRBV7-9 with TRBJ1-3; TRBD1 agrees at 9 bases. The CDR3 sequence is 17 residues long. V was pared by 2 bases and J by 3 bases, with 8 bases of the junction left unmatched. Germline CDR1 is SEHNR and CDR2 is FQNEAQ (reference sequence). The full variable domain, completed using reference TRBV7-9 and TRBJ1-3, is DTGVSQNPRHKITKRGQNVTFRCDPISEHNRLYWYRQTLGQGPEFLTYFQNEAQLEKSRLLSDRFSAERPKGSFSTLEIQRTEQGDSAMYLCASSLTRTGAGGNTIYFGEGSWLTVV.

V is TRBV18 and J is TRBJ2-7; 7 bases map to TRBD1. Germline V gene lookup returns CDR1 KGHSH and CDR2 LQKENI. The V and J ends lost 0 bases and 2 bases, in that order; junction bases with no gene match: 7. The CDR3 runs to 16 residues. DNA of the CDR3: TGTGCCAGCTCACCACCGTTGACAGGGAGTCCCTACGAGCAGTACTTC. It translates to CASSPPLTGSPYEQYF.

As DNA, the CDR3 is TGCGCCAGCAGCCAAGTACTGAGCTCCTACGAGCAGTACTTC. Translation: CASSQVLSSYEQYF. The chain recombines TRBV4-1 with TRBJ2-7; no clear D gene. Trimming shortened V by 1 base and J by 0 bases, and 7 bases separated the two germline ends. The CDR3 is 14 residues long. Germline V lookup: CDR1 MGHRA, CDR2 YSYEKL.